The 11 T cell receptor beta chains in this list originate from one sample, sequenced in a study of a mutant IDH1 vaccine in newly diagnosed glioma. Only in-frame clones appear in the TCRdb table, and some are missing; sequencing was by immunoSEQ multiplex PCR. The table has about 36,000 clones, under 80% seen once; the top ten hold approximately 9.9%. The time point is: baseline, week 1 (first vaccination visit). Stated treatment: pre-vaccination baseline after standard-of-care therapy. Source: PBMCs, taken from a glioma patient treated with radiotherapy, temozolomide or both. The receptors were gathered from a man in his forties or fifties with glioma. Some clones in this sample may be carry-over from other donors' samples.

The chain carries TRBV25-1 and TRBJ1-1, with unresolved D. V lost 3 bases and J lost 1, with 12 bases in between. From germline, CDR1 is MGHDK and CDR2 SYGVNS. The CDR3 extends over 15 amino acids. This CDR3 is CASSDPTAGNTEAFF. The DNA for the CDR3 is TGTGCCAGCAGTGACCCGACTGCGGGGAACACTGAAGCTTTCTTT.

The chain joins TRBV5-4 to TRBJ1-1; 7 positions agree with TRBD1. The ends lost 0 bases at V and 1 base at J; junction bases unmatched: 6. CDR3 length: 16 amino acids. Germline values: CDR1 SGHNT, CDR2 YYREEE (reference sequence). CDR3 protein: CASSLEVGQQNTEAFF. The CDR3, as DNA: TGTGCCAGCAGCTTGGAAGTGGGACAGCAGAACACTGAAGCTTTCTTT.

CDR3 sequence reads: CAWRRGSTYEQYF. The DNA of the CDR3 is TGTGCCTGGAGGAGAGGATCTACCTACGAGCAGTACTTC. The V gene is TRBV30, the J gene TRBJ2-7; no reliable D call. Germline V gene data show CDR1 as GTSNPN and CDR2 as SVGIG (reference sequence). V lost 3 bases, J lost 2 bases, and 11 bases lay in between. This CDR3 contains 13 residues.

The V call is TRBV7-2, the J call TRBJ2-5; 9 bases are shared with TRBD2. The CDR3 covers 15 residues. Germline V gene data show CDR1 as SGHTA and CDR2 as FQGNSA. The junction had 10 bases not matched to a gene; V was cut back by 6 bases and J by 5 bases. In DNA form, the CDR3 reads TGTGCCAGCAGTTATCAGCGGGGGGCCAGGGAGACCCAGTACTTC. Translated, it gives CASSYQRGARETQYF.

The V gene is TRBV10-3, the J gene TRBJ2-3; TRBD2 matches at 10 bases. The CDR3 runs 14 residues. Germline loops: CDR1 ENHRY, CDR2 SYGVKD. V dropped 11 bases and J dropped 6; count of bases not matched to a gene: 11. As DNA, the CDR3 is TGTGCCGTCACAGCGGGGGGGGTGGGTGATACGCAGTATTTT. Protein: CAVTAGGVGDTQYF.

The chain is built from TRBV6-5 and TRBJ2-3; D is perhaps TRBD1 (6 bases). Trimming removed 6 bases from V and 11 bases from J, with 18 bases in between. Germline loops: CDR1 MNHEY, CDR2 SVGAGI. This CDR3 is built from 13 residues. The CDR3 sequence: CASSEGDIGRQYF. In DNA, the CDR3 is TGTGCCAGCAGCGAAGGGGACATCGGTAGGCAGTATTTT.

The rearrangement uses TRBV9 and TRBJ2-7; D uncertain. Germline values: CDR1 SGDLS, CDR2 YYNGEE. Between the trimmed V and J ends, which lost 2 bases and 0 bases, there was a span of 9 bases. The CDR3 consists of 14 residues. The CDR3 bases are TGTGCCAGCAGCGTGGGATCGAACTCCTACGAGCAGTACTTC. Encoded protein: CASSVGSNSYEQYF.

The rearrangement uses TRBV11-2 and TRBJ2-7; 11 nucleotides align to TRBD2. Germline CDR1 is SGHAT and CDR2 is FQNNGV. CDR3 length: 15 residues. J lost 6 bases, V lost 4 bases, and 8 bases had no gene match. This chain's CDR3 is CASSSPTTSGVEQYF. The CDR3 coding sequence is TGTGCCAGCAGCTCACCAACGACTAGCGGGGTCGAGCAGTACTTC.

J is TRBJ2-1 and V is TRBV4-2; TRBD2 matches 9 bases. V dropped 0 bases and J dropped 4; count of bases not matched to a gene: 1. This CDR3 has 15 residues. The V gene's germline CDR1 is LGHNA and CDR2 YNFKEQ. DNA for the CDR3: TGTGCCAGCAGCCAAGAGGCGGGGGGGTACAATGAGCAGTTCTTC. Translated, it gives CASSQEAGGYNEQFF.

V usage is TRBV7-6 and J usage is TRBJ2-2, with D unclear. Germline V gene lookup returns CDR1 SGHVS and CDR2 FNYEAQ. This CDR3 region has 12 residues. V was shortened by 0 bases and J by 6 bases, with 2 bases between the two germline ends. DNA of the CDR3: TGTGCCAGCAGCTTAGCGGCCGGGGAGCTGTTTTTT. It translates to CASSLAAGELFF.

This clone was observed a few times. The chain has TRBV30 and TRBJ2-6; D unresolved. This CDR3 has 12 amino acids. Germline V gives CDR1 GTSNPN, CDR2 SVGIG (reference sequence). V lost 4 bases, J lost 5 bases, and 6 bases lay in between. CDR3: CAWTPWANVLTF. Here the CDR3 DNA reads TGTGCCTGGACTCCCTGGGCCAACGTCCTGACTTTC.